This record covers a single TCR beta chain. The data were obtained in a study of shared clonotypes between healthy human individuals. Sequencing was performed with immunoSEQ multiplex PCR; in TCRdb, only in-frame clones are kept and a portion is missing. This sample yields about 1.1 million clones, of which about 80% are seen a single time; over 0.8% belongs to the top ten. CDR1 is SEHNR and CDR2 is FQNEAQ in the germline V gene (reference sequence). Losses at the gene ends were 3 bases for V and 1 base for J; bases not matched to a gene: 4. The CDR3 has 15 residues. The gene calls are TRBV7-9 and TRBJ2-3; the match to TRBD2 covers 7 bases. The receptor comes from a man between 18 and 35 years old in good health. Some clones in this sample may be carry-over from other donors' samples. Input material: memory CD4+ T cells from PBMCs. The subset here: CD45RA-negative fraction. The DNA for the CDR3 is TGTGCCAGCAGCTTGGGGCTAGCGGGCACAGATACGCAGTATTTT. This gives the protein CASSLGLAGTDTQYF. Full variable domain (outside the CDR3, taken from reference TRBV7-9 and TRBJ2-3): DTGVSQNPRHKITKRGQNVTFRCDPISEHNRLYWYRQTLGQGPEFLTYFQNEAQLEKSRLLSDRFSAERPKGSFSTLEIQRTEQGDSAMYLCASSLGLAGTDTQYFGPGTRLTVL.